This T cell receptor (beta chain) was found in a study of shared clonotypes between healthy human individuals. Background on the study: Each donor's CD4 naive and CD4 memory cells filled three plates apiece, CD8 naive two, and CD8 memory one.

Sequenced by immunoSEQ multiplex PCR; TCRdb stores in-frame clones only, minus some. Of 2.5 million or so clones in the sample, around nine tenths were seen once. Recent acute infections and vaccinations were absent in the healthy HIV-negative adult donors. The CDR3 spans 15 residues. Germline V gene sequence: CDR1 LNHDA, CDR2 SQIVND (reference sequence). The ends were cut back, 3 bases at V and 7 bases at J, with 18 bases in the middle. This TCR came from a man younger than 35 in good health. This chain connects TRBV19 to TRBJ1-2; the D gene is possibly TRBD1 (6 bases). The sample consisted of naive CD4+ T cells sorted from blood. Indicated subset: CD45RA+ positively selected. The chain's CDR3 is CASSIKQAGASGYTF. The DNA for the CDR3 is TGTGCCAGTAGTATTAAACAGGCGGGGGCAAGTGGCTACACCTTC.